This T cell receptor (beta chain) was captured in a study of Graves' ophthalmopathy and Graves' hyperthyroidism. Across the study: The collection of peripheral blood took place at initial diagnosis, before any treatment.

V lost 5 bases and J 5 bases, leaving 16 bases between the germline ends. The CDR3 sequence is 14 residues long. Amplification targeted the TCR beta CDR3 regions, with RNA transcripts as the source material. Scientists carried out first-round RT-PCR using HTBI primers and then a second-round multiplex PCR. Each CDR3 protein is one row after TCRdb ran MiXCR on the multiplex PCR reads. The repertoire holds hundreds of thousands of distinct CDR3 sequences, over 20% seen once, with approximately 6.5% in the top ten. Only newly diagnosed hyperthyroidism patients aged 18 to 65, with under 2 months' duration, were enrolled. The study, taken as a whole, reports: Sensitivity of 85% to 90% and specificity of around 80% were achieved when a 13-signature model separated ophthalmopathy from stable hyperthyroidism. Clonotypes were expanded in thyroid at above 0.001 frequency, and most also appeared in blood.

The table lists this clonotype with many counts. Its antigen is not identified. The chain uses TRBV12-3 or TRBV12-4 and TRBJ2-7, with D possibly TRBD1 on 6 matching bases. The sample consisted of peripheral blood. The origin of this receptor is a woman in her late teens or twenties with stable Graves' hyperthyroidism. Some clones in this sample may be carry-over from other donors' samples. CDR3 region: CASSPRQASDEQYF. The CDR3 DNA reads as TGTGCCAGCAGTCCTCGACAGGCGAGTGACGAGCAGTACTTC.